This record looks at one T cell receptor beta chain sequence and its context. The source of the sample is a study of blood T cell repertoires in COVID-19. V lost 5 bases to trimming and J lost 4 bases; unmatched junction nucleotides: 6. The germline V gene encodes CDR1 LNHDA and CDR2 SQIVND (reference sequence). This CDR3 is 15 amino acids long. As processed by the authors: Amplifying reference gene primers gave estimates of nucleated cell counts. Clones were sequenced by immunoSEQ multiplex PCR, and TCRdb holds only the in-frame ones, with some missing. Clone size and V and J calls were adopted from that table, with D and trimming inferred from the DNA. The sample contains about 190,000 clones, around 80% of which appear only once.

The specimen was peripheral blood. The chain joins TRBV19 to TRBJ2-2; 8 nucleotides line up with TRBD1. The clonotype comes from a woman over 75 with active or convalescent COVID-19. The CDR3 DNA reads as TGTGCCAGTAGTCCCCGGGACAGGACCACCGGGGAGCTGTTTTTT. Translating gives CASSPRDRTTGELFF.